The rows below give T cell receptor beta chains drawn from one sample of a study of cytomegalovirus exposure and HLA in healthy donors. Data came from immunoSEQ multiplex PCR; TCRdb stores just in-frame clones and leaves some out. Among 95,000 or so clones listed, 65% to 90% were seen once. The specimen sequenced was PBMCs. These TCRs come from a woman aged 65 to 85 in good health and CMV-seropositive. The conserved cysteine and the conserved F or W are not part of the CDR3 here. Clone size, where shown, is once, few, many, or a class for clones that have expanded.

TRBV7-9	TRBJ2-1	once	ASKNPGTSGRANEQF
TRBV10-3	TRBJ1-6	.	AIRLGQSNSPLH
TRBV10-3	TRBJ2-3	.	AISDLGGTDTQY
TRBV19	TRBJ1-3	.	ASKTPGSIGNTIY
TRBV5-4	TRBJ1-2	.	ASKYGDREGYT
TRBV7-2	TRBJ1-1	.	ASSLRTGNAF
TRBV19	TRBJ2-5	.	ASSTTGVGVETQY
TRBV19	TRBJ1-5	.	ASGQGRQPQH
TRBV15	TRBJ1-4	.	ATSRVTGTDNEKLF
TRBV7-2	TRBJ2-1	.	ASSLSVPGLYNEQF
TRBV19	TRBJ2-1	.	ASRGASGSLYEQF
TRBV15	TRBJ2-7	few	ATSRVRTGVSYEQY
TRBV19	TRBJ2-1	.	ASSIGLFSEQF
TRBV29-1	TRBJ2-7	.	SVSRGHYEQY
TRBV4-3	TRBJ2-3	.	ASSQEIGRAWTDTQY
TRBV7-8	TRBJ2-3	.	ASSGQGVADTQY
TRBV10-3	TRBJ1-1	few	AISEPDRYTEAF
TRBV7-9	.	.	SSSLGGTGVYEQY
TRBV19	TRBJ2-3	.	ATTGGRRDTQY
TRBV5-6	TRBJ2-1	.	ASSLVGTLTYNEQF
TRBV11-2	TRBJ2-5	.	ASSPGSEETQY
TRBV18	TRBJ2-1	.	ASSPRGLAGYGEQF
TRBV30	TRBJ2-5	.	AWSAIQETQY
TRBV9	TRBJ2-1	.	ASSVAGGLNEQF
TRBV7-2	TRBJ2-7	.	ASSPAASGSYEQY
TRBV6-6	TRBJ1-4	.	ASSYRDNEKLF
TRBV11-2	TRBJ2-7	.	ASSLGASTYEQY
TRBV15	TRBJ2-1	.	ATSRDKLEGRQF
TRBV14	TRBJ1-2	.	ASSPIKTGGIYGYT
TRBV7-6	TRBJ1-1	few	ASSLVETPNTEAF
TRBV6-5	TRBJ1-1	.	ASSQPGTGVAF
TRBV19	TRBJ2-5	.	ASSSIAVQETQY
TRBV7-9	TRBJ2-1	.	ASSLTSGGSSYNEQF
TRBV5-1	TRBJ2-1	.	ASSLGRTSGYNEQF
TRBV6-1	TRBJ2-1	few	ASSERGAASYNEQF
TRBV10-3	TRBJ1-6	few	AISLGFYNSPLH
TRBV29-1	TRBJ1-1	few	SVEVGGGTEAF
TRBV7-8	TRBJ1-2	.	ASSLDIGGQGYT
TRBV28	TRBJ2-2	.	AINGGQTGELF
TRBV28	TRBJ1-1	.	ASSLSLEQNTEAF
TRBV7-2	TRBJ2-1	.	ASSGRKTTLNEQF
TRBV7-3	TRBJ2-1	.	ASSSTSSLGAEQF
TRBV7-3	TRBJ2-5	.	ASSRDRAETQY
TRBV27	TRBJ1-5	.	ASSSHRGNQPQH
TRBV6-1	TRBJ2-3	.	ASSEGGRVDTQY
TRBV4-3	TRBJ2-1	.	ASSQTSGSNNEQF
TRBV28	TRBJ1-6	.	ATQNVDRGNSPLH
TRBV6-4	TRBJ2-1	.	ASSDGLPPYVRQF
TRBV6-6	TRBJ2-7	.	ASRTGDYEQY
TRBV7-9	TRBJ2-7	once	SSSLVLYEQY
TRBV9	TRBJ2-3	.	ASSPQGGDTQY
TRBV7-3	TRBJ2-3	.	ASSLSSGMADTQY
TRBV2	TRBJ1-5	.	ASSTVVNQPQH
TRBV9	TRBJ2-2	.	ASSGRLASNTGELF
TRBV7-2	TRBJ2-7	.	ASSIWTGPSYEQY
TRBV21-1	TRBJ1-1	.	ASSFRRDRLRTEAF
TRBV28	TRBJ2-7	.	ASRDAGTSAYEQY
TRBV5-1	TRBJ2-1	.	ASSSGTGTSSYNEQF
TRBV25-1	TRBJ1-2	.	ASSESVGGYT
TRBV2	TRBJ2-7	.	ASTSGYPYEQY